This T cell receptor beta chain was observed in a study of blood T cell repertoires in COVID-19. The CDR3 spans 14 residues. Trimming removed 0 bases from V and 15 bases from J; junction bases left unmatched: 7. Germline CDR1 and CDR2: LGHDT and YNNKEL (reference sequence). This table comes from immunoSEQ multiplex PCR, and its TCRdb copy is limited to in-frame clones, with some not included. This table has about 180,000 clones, approximately 80% appearing once. This sequence originates from a middle-aged woman with COVID-19, enrolled during active disease. The chain is built from TRBV3-1 (or the pseudogene TRBV3-2) and TRBJ2-3; 12 bases match TRBD2. The sample comprised peripheral blood. The CDR3 region is CASSQDPTSGGSYF. The CDR3 coding sequence is TGTGCCAGCAGCCAAGATCCCACTAGCGGGGGGTCATATTTT.